This TCR beta chain was identified during a study of T-cell memory formation after mild COVID-19 (dated by TCRdb to 2020 to 2022). Context from the whole study: TCR sequence clusters from the two donors were largely donor specific. Longitudinal TCRalpha and TCRbeta repertoire sequencing tracked T-cell clones expanding and contracting after mild COVID-19 in a couple of donors. The cohort comprised two young, previously healthy adult volunteers, one female and one male. Overall study results and their limits: SARS-CoV-2 specificity of the second-wave clones peaking on day 37 was not confirmed. Clones that contracted from day 15 to 85 showed balanced CD4/CD8 phenotypes, whereas a second wave of clones that expanded from day 15 to 37 leaned towards CD4+. Contracting CD4+ clones appeared mostly in the CM and EM memory subsets, whereas CD8+ clones were enriched in EMRA. The study included only a couple of mild cases, and larger cohorts that include severe cases with pre-infection samples were judged to be necessary. Some responding clones were detected in pre-infection memory, which suggested that pre-existing cross-reactive memory T cells had joined the SARS-CoV-2 response.

Sequenced on an Illumina NovaSeq 6000. Using 5'RACE with constant-segment primers, TCRalpha and TCRbeta cDNA libraries were constructed, with sample barcodes and unique molecular identifiers added in the process. Trizol reagent was used to extract RNA from every sample. Amplification of the libraries took two PCR steps, and the second step added a second sample barcode plus Illumina TruSeq adapters. Sequencing of the libraries was done on an Illumina NovaSeq, producing 2 x 150 bp paired-end reads. The authors processed their data as follows. Reads were demultiplexed and collapsed into UMI-guided consensus sequences with migec v1.2.7. Using mixcr v2.1.11, the UMI consensuses were aligned to TRA and TRB V and J templates and assembled into clonotypes. A clonotype was counted as expanded or contracted only if both edgeR and NoisET called the change significant, with noise models trained on biological replicates. For edgeR calls, the cutoffs were a false discovery rate-adjusted p below 0.01 and a log2 fold-change threshold of 1. As an exploratory analysis of dynamics, PCA with hierarchical clustering was applied to max-normalized trajectories of the 1000 most abundant clonotypes. The CD4 or CD8 phenotype of responding clones was assigned using the separately sequenced CD4+ and CD8+ repertoires. TCRdb redid the processing of the public reads, applying fastp at Q25 and MiXCR, and retained in-frame beta chains. Rows merge per CDR3 protein into single entries with the most common DNA and genes. The V and J calls follow TCRdb's processing rather than the paper's. Within this sample are roughly 220,000 distinct CDR3 sequences, with 9.5% of them counted one time only. The ten largest account for 3.5% of the sample.

A word on this clonotype: What this receptor recognizes is not known. Nothing much larger sits one base from this clone, and base qualities are not available.

From its cysteine to its phenylalanine, the CDR3 spans 15 amino acids. Only the CDR3 part of the read is kept: 45 bases, read in frame from the first base. The germline V gene (reference sequence) supplies CDR1 LGHDT and CDR2 YNNKEL. V and J are truncated by 6 bases and 8 bases respectively, leaving an intervening sequence of 20 bases. Ficoll-Paque density gradient centrifugation was used to isolate PBMCs. The chain is made from TRBV3-1 and TRBJ2-1; TRBD2 is a possible D gene, resting on 6 matching bases. The sample comprised PBMCs or a T cell subset sorted from them (not recorded which). The origin of this receptor is a man aged 18 to 35 who had mild COVID-19 (a few samples of this study predate the infection). The sample titles of this study are shuffled in the database, so cell type and time point are left out; the donor was told from shared clones. The sequence in DNA is TGTGCCAGCAGGGCGAGAAGGGGAGGATTCGATGAGCAGTTCTTC. It translates to CASRARRGGFDEQFF.